The 26 T cell receptor beta chains below come from one sample, sequenced in a study of blood T cell repertoires in COVID-19. The method was immunoSEQ multiplex PCR; TCRdb's version includes in-frame clones alone and lacks a portion of them. In the table there are over 200,000 clones, over 70% of which are singletons. Source material: peripheral blood. These receptors were taken from an elderly woman with acute or convalescent COVID-19.

Only one count was recorded for this clone. The chain uses TRBV29-1 and TRBJ2-5; a possible D gene is TRBD2 (6 bases). CDR1 and CDR2 from the germline V gene are SQVTM and ANQGSEA. This CDR3 region has 14 residues. With 4 bases removed from V and 4 bases from J, the gap between germline ends came to 16 bases. CDR3 bases: TGCAGCGTTGCCCCGACTAGTAGTAGAGAGACCCAGTACTTC. Translated: CSVAPTSSRETQYF.

V is TRBV20-1 and J is TRBJ2-1, with 15 bases lining up with TRBD2. J was trimmed by 0 bases and V by 6 bases; bases with no gene match: 12. The germline V gene encodes CDR1 DFQATT and CDR2 SNEGSKA (reference sequence). The CDR3 extends over 19 amino acids. As DNA, the CDR3 is TGCAGTGCGAGTCCACCGGGACTAGCGGGGGGTGCCTCCTACAATGAGCAGTTCTTC. It yields the protein CSASPPGLAGGASYNEQFF.

This chain joins TRBV3-1 (or the pseudogene TRBV3-2) and TRBJ1-1; D unresolved. The CDR3 consists of 13 residues. Germline V gene data show CDR1 as LGHDT and CDR2 as YNNKEL (reference sequence). Trimming removed 0 bases from V and 3 bases from J, with 5 bases in between. The CDR3 loop is CASSQDTDTEAFF. The CDR3 region has the DNA TGTGCCAGCAGCCAAGATACGGACACTGAAGCTTTCTTT.

As concerns this clone: The identical CDR3 is also encoded by other nucleotide sequences in the sample. This chain uses TRBV12-3 or TRBV12-4 with TRBJ1-6; a possible D gene is TRBD1 (5 bases). V was cut by 3 bases and J by 10 bases, with 7 bases left in between. The CDR3 spans 12 residues. CDR3 residues: CASSFGGSPLHF. CDR3 coding DNA: TGTGCCAGCAGTTTTGGGGGGTCACCCCTCCACTTT.

The V and J genes are TRBV2 and TRBJ2-5, with 12 bases that match TRBD2. The CDR3 spans 16 residues. Looked up from germline, CDR1 is SNHLY and CDR2 is FYNNEI. Unmatched junction bases numbered 7, after V lost 4 bases and J lost 4 bases. The CDR3 loop is CASSADGLAGRETQYF. The CDR3 DNA reads TGTGCCAGCAGTGCCGATGGACTAGCGGGGAGAGAGACCCAGTACTTC.

The rearrangement uses TRBV20-1 and TRBJ2-7, with 10 bases identical to TRBD1. Germline-derived CDR1 and CDR2 are DFQATT and SNEGSKA (reference sequence). The V gene end was trimmed by 3 bases and the J gene end by 1 base; junction bases not matched to a gene: 6. The CDR3 length is 15 residues. For the CDR3, the DNA is TGCAGTGCTAGTCGGGGGGGACAGGGGTCCTACGAGCAGTACTTC. The encoded protein is CSASRGGQGSYEQYF.

This chain uses TRBV14 with TRBJ2-7; D is possibly TRBD2 (6 bases). The germline CDR1 and CDR2 sequences are SGHDN and FVKESK. Trimming shortened V by 4 bases and J by 2 bases, and 12 bases separated the two germline ends. This CDR3 has 14 residues. The CDR3 sequence is CASSLTRGTYEQYF. DNA for the CDR3: TGTGCCAGCAGCCTGACTAGGGGAACCTACGAGCAGTACTTC. The full variable domain, its missing parts supplied by reference TRBV14 and TRBJ2-7, is EAGVTQFPSHSVIEKGQTVTLRCDPISGHDNLYWYRRVMGKEIKFLLHFVKESKQDESGMPNNRFLAERTGGTYSTLKVQPAELEDSGVYFCASSLTRGTYEQYFGPGTRLTVT.

DNA for the CDR3: TGCGCCAGCAGTTCGTCTCCGGGACAGATGGAGCCCCAGCATTTT. This gives the protein CASSSSPGQMEPQHF. This rearrangement joins TRBV5-1 to TRBJ1-5; 7 nucleotides align to TRBD1. The CDR3 covers 15 residues. Germline V gives CDR1 SGHRS, CDR2 YFSETQ. With 5 bases clipped from V and 8 bases from J, the junction kept 13 bases outside the gene matches.

The chain links TRBV7-2 to TRBJ2-2; 8 bases map to TRBD2. The germline gives CDR1 SGHTA, CDR2 FQGNSA. This CDR3 is built from 15 residues. Unmatched junction bases numbered 4, after V lost 5 bases and J lost 2 bases. CDR3 nucleotide sequence: TGTGCCAGCAGCCTCGGACTAGCTAACACCGGGGAGCTGTTTTTT. This codes for CASSLGLANTGELFF.

The chain employs TRBV30 and TRBJ2-2; 7 nucleotides line up with TRBD1. The V segment lost 0 bases and the J segment 7 bases; nucleotides outside the gene matches: 2. This CDR3 contains 13 residues. Germline V gene sequence: CDR1 GTSNPN, CDR2 SVGIG (reference sequence). The CDR3 DNA follows: TGTGCCTGGAGTGTACAGGGGATCGGGGAGCTGTTTTTT. Its translation is CAWSVQGIGELFF.

The chain recombines TRBV10-1 with TRBJ2-1; D not certain. The CDR3 extends over 16 amino acids. CDR1 is WNHNN and CDR2 is SYGVQD in the germline V gene (reference sequence). V lost 2 bases and J 3 bases, leaving 14 bases between the germline ends. The CDR3 DNA reads as TGCGCCAGCAGTGAGAGCAGCCTAGGCGACTACAATGAGCAGTTCTTC. Translation gives CASSESSLGDYNEQFF.

The chain employs TRBV4-2 and TRBJ1-5; D remains unclear. There are 18 residues in the CDR3. Trimming stripped 4 bases from V and 3 bases from J, with 22 bases between. Germline lookup yields CDR1 LGHNA and CDR2 YNFKEQ. CDR3 amino acids: CASSLYVTTTLANQPQHF. CDR3 DNA: TGTGCCAGCAGCCTTTATGTGACAACCACACTAGCCAATCAGCCCCAGCATTTT.

This clone has more than one count but fewer than ten. The J gene is TRBJ2-2, the V gene TRBV7-9; D is undetermined. This CDR3 spans 17 amino acids. Per germline, CDR1 SEHNR and CDR2 FQNEAQ (reference sequence). Trimming took off 1 base at V and 0 bases at J, with 12 bases between the two ends. CDR3 coding DNA: TGTGCCAGCAGCTTAGGGCGGTCCTCTTCGAACACCGGGGAGCTGTTTTTT. This codes for CASSLGRSSSNTGELFF.

This clone came up a few times. V is TRBV6-2 or TRBV6-3 and J is TRBJ2-2, with D possibly being TRBD1 (6 bases). This CDR3 spans 14 amino acids. The ends were cut back, 4 bases at V and 7 bases at J, with 13 bases in the middle. The germline CDR1 and CDR2 sequences are MNHEY and SVGEGT. CDR3 region: CASSSQGWGGELFF. The CDR3 nucleotides read TGTGCCAGCAGTTCACAGGGTTGGGGCGGGGAGCTGTTTTTT.

The chain links TRBV3-1 (or the pseudogene TRBV3-2) to TRBJ2-5; 9 bases align to TRBD2. From germline, CDR1 is LGHDT and CDR2 YNNKEL (reference sequence). The CDR3 covers 21 residues. The V gene end was trimmed by 0 bases and the J gene end by 2 bases; junction bases not matched to a gene: 19. Written as DNA, the CDR3 is TGTGCCAGCAGCCAAGATCGTAGCTGGCGGGAGGGCCTTGGGACACAAGAGACCCAGTACTTC. Its protein is CASSQDRSWREGLGTQETQYF.

This clone has only a few counts. V is TRBV6-2 or TRBV6-3 and J is TRBJ2-3; tentative D call: TRBD2 (5 bases). CDR3 length: 18 residues. V lost 2 bases and J 4 bases, leaving 22 bases between the germline ends. CDR1 MNHEY and CDR2 SVGEGT come from the germline V gene. CDR3 nucleotides: TGTGCCAGCAGTTACAGCGGCGTGGGCCCCCCGGAGGCAGATACGCAGTATTTT. This gives the protein CASSYSGVGPPEADTQYF.

The chain links TRBV7-9 to TRBJ1-1, with 8 bases aligning to TRBD1. V gave up 2 bases and J gave up 5 bases; unmatched junction bases: 4. This CDR3 comprises 14 residues. The germline V gene encodes CDR1 SEHNR and CDR2 FQNEAQ (reference sequence). The CDR3 DNA sequence: TGTGCCAGCAGCTTACAGGGGGCATGGACTGAAGCTTTCTTT. It encodes CASSLQGAWTEAFF. The full variable domain, completed using reference TRBV7-9 and TRBJ1-1, is DTGVSQNPRHKITKRGQNVTFRCDPISEHNRLYWYRQTLGQGPEFLTYFQNEAQLEKSRLLSDRFSAERPKGSFSTLEIQRTEQGDSAMYLCASSLQGAWTEAFFGQGTRLTVV.

This clone was seen ten or more times. V gene TRBV4-1 combines with J gene TRBJ2-1, with 11 bases matching TRBD2. Per germline, CDR1 MGHRA and CDR2 YSYEKL. The V and J ends lost 2 bases and 7 bases, in that order; junction bases with no gene match: 7. This CDR3 has 16 residues. The CDR3 sequence: CASSQPTSGRRNEQFF. The CDR3 DNA is TGCGCCAGCAGCCAACCTACTAGCGGGAGACGAAATGAGCAGTTCTTC.

This clone has more than one count but fewer than ten. This sequence joins TRBV6-6 and TRBJ2-4; TRBD2 matches at 12 bases. V trimming: 1 base; J trimming: 9 bases; junction bases outside the gene matches: 7. The CDR3 runs to 16 residues. The germline CDR1 and CDR2 sequences are MNHNY and SVGAGI (reference sequence). The CDR3 is CASSYFLAGGQTIQYF. The CDR3 DNA is TGTGCCAGCAGTTACTTCCTAGCGGGGGGGCAGACCATTCAGTACTTC.

This clone was recorded a few times. CDR3 in amino acids: CASILSGEADTQYF. In nucleotides, the CDR3 is TGTGCCAGCATTCTTAGCGGGGAGGCCGATACGCAGTATTTT. This chain links TRBV5-6 with TRBJ2-3; 8 bases align to TRBD2. The junction had 9 bases not matched to a gene; V was cut back by 6 bases and J by 6 bases. This CDR3 comprises 14 residues. Germline V CDR1 and CDR2: SGHDT, YYEEEE. Combining the CDR3 with reference TRBV5-6 and TRBJ2-3 gives the whole variable domain DAGVTQSPTHLIKTRGQQVTLRCSPKSGHDTVSWYQQALGQGPQFIFQYYEEEERQRGNFPDRFSGHQFPNYSSELNVNALLLGDSALYLCASILSGEADTQYFGPGTRLTVL.

This chain links TRBV9 with TRBJ1-1; D remains ambiguous. Germline CDR1 reads SGDLS; CDR2 reads YYNGEE. Trimming cost V 3 bases and J 3 bases, with 15 bases left between them. The CDR3 is made up of 15 amino acids. CDR3 residues: CASSAFGEADTEAFF. The CDR3 nucleotides read TGTGCCAGCAGCGCCTTCGGGGAGGCGGACACTGAAGCTTTCTTT.

This clone was detected a few times. The rearrangement joins TRBV19 to TRBJ1-2, with a weak D call TRBD1 (6 bases). Deletions cut 10 bases from V and 8 bases from J, with 20 bases between. Germline V gene data show CDR1 as LNHDA and CDR2 as SQIVND (reference sequence). This CDR3 spans 13 amino acids. In DNA form, the CDR3 reads TGTGCCACCTCCCAAGGGGGAGATGGGGGCTACACCTTC. The encoded protein is CATSQGGDGGYTF.

V is TRBV11-2 and J is TRBJ1-5; a possible D gene is TRBD1 (5 bases). Germline lookup yields CDR1 SGHAT and CDR2 FQNNGV. The length of the CDR3 is 14 residues. Trimming took 0 bases from V and 5 from J, leaving 8 bases between them. In nucleotides, the CDR3 is TGTGCCAGCAGCTTAGATTGGGGGGATCAGCCCCAGCATTTT. Translation gives CASSLDWGDQPQHF.

The chain links TRBV14 to TRBJ1-1; D possibly corresponds to TRBD1 (5 bases). Germline loops: CDR1 SGHDN, CDR2 FVKESK. This CDR3 is 14 amino acids long. V gave up 1 base and J gave up 8 bases, with 14 bases separating them. The CDR3 bases are TGTGCCAGCAGCCAAGGTAGCAGGGCAGAGGAAGCTTTCTTT. It is translated as CASSQGSRAEEAFF.

This clone was seen only a few times. The rearrangement links TRBV6-6 to TRBJ2-2; 7 bases map to TRBD1. With V trimmed by 6 bases and J by 3 bases, 7 bases remained unmatched. CDR1 MNHNY and CDR2 SVGAGI come from the germline V gene (reference sequence). There are 15 residues in the CDR3. CDR3: CASRPTGLDTGELFF. Written as DNA, the CDR3 is TGTGCCAGCAGACCGACAGGGTTGGACACCGGGGAGCTGTTTTTT.

This chain connects TRBV15 to TRBJ1-3, with 7 bases that match TRBD1. CDR1 LNHNV and CDR2 YYDKDF come from the germline V gene (reference sequence). The CDR3 spans 16 residues. The V and J ends lost 5 bases and 3 bases, in that order; junction bases with no gene match: 10. CDR3 loop: CATSPGNRGSGNTIYF. CDR3 nucleotide sequence: TGTGCCACCAGCCCTGGTAACAGGGGAAGTGGAAACACCATATATTTT. The full variable domain, in which reference TRBV15 and TRBJ1-3 provide the parts outside the CDR3, is DAMVIQNPRYQVTQFGKPVTLSCSQTLNHNVMYWYQQKSSQAPKLLFHYYDKDFNNEADTPDNFQSRRPNTSFCFLDIRSPGLGDTAMYLCATSPGNRGSGNTIYFGEGSWLTVV.